This entry concerns a single T cell receptor (beta chain). Method: immunoSEQ multiplex PCR; TCRdb's copy keeps in-frame clones and lacks some. The table lists 31,000 or so clones, about 70% of them singletons. Every single patient, without exception, relapsed after autologous stem cell transplantation, and brentuximab vedotin exposure varied. The data are from a study of PD-1 blockade in classical Hodgkin lymphoma. V was pared by 1 base and J by 5 bases, with 14 bases between. CDR3 size: 16 residues. CDR1 SGHVS and CDR2 FQNEAQ come from the germline V gene. The clonotype comes from a human donor with classical Hodgkin lymphoma. The J gene is TRBJ2-2, the V gene TRBV7-8, with D hard to call. This specimen was peripheral blood mononuclear cells (PBMCs), taken before the second cycle of nivolumab. CDR3 sequence: CASSLGPVIGTGELFF. The CDR3 nucleotides read TGTGCCAGCAGCTTAGGGCCCGTGATTGGGACCGGGGAGCTGTTTTTT.